This TCR beta chain is drawn from a study of T cell clusters in autoimmune cytopenias. Each sample's input was 250 ng genomic DNA, about 38,000 genome equivalents. TRB rearrangements were amplified by touch-down multiplex PCR with mixed TRB-A/B primers. One entry per CDR3 protein, without DNA, is what TCRdb gives after re-calling the multiplex PCR reads. The sample has almost 7,000 distinct CDR3 sequences; the top ten hold 4.5% to 5.5%. Looked up from germline, CDR1 is SGHDT and CDR2 is YYEEEE. The CDR3 has 16 amino acids. Judged by frequency, this clonotype is medium-sized. The data also belong to a second study, concerning T cell repertoires in aging, cancer and after chemotherapy. Per that paper: Age-matched healthy donors had significantly more diverse, less clonal blood TCR repertoires than untreated cancer patients.

This sequence joins TRBV5-6 and TRBJ1-2; TCRdb outputs TRBD1, but without DNA this stays unchecked. Sample: peripheral blood. The receptor's source is a human donor in good health. CDR3 in amino acids: CASSPFSLQGAYGYTF.